These T cell receptor beta chains were read from a single sample in a study of blood T cell repertoires in COVID-19. TCRdb's copy holds only in-frame clones and misses some; the assay was immunoSEQ multiplex PCR. The sample has 350,000 to 450,000 clones, 75% to 90% seen once. Source material: peripheral blood. All receptors come from a woman aged 18-29 years with acute or convalescent COVID-19. Each CDR3 is given with its conserved first and last residue. Fields, in order: clone size, V gene, J gene, D gene, CDR3 DNA, CDR3 protein. A D gene is named only where the DNA matches it firmly. A clone size is listed for some rows: how often the clone was seen (once, few, many), or a class if it is expanded.

clone_size: -
v_call: TRBV29-1
j_call: TRBJ1-2
d_call: TRBD1
cdr3_nt: TGCAGCGTTAACGACAGGGTTGATGGCTACACCTTC
cdr3_aa: CSVNDRVDGYTF

clone_size: -
v_call: TRBV6-5
j_call: TRBJ1-2
d_call: -
cdr3_nt: TGTGCCAGCAGTTTTACTAACTATGGCTACACCTTC
cdr3_aa: CASSFTNYGYTF

clone_size: -
v_call: TRBV6-5
j_call: TRBJ1-1
d_call: TRBD1
cdr3_nt: TGTGCCAGCAGTCTCAGGGGGGCTGAAGCTTTCTTT
cdr3_aa: CASSLRGAEAFF

clone_size: few
v_call: TRBV25-1
j_call: TRBJ1-2
d_call: -
cdr3_nt: TGTGCCAGCAGTGATTGGGCCTCCCCGGAGGTCAACTATGGCTACACCTTC
cdr3_aa: CASSDWASPEVNYGYTF

clone_size: -
v_call: TRBV28
j_call: TRBJ2-7
d_call: -
cdr3_nt: TGTGCCAGCAGTTTAATCCGGGGAGAGCAGTACTTC
cdr3_aa: CASSLIRGEQYF

clone_size: -
v_call: TRBV19
j_call: TRBJ2-2
d_call: TRBD2
cdr3_nt: TGTGCCAGTAGTATTGAAGCGGGAGCCGGGGAGCTGTTTTTT
cdr3_aa: CASSIEAGAGELFF

clone_size: few
v_call: TRBV11-2
j_call: TRBJ1-1
d_call: TRBD1
cdr3_nt: TGTGCCAGCAGCCCCCCGACAGGGGGCTACACTGAAGCTTTCTTT
cdr3_aa: CASSPPTGGYTEAFF

clone_size: -
v_call: TRBV28
j_call: TRBJ1-1
d_call: -
cdr3_nt: TGTGCCAGCAGTGACAGGAATGCAGCCACTGAAGCTTTCTTT
cdr3_aa: CASSDRNAATEAFF

clone_size: -
v_call: TRBV7-9
j_call: TRBJ1-6
d_call: -
cdr3_nt: TGTGCCAGCAGCTTAGTTATTCAGGATGTCTCACCCCTCCACTTT
cdr3_aa: CASSLVIQDVSPLHF

clone_size: -
v_call: TRBV2
j_call: TRBJ1-5
d_call: -
cdr3_nt: TGTGCCAGCAGTCTCTCCGGAGGGGTTGACAATCAGCCCCAGCATTTT
cdr3_aa: CASSLSGGVDNQPQHF

clone_size: -
v_call: TRBV9
j_call: TRBJ2-7
d_call: -
cdr3_nt: TGTGCCAGCAGCCCCGCACAGGAAAAGGGCGAGCAGTACTTC
cdr3_aa: CASSPAQEKGEQYF

clone_size: -
v_call: TRBV27
j_call: TRBJ1-2
d_call: -
cdr3_nt: TGTGCCAGCAGTTTCGGGTTTAACTATGGCTACACCTTC
cdr3_aa: CASSFGFNYGYTF

clone_size: -
v_call: TRBV27
j_call: TRBJ1-5
d_call: -
cdr3_nt: TGTGCCAGCAGTACAGGAGCCTACAATCAGCCCCAGCATTTT
cdr3_aa: CASSTGAYNQPQHF

clone_size: -
v_call: TRBV28
j_call: TRBJ1-6
d_call: TRBD1
cdr3_nt: TGTGCCAGCAGTCCTGGACAGGGGTATAATTCACCCCTCCACTTT
cdr3_aa: CASSPGQGYNSPLHF

clone_size: -
v_call: TRBV6-1
j_call: TRBJ1-5
d_call: TRBD1
cdr3_nt: TGTGCCAGCAGTGAGTCGGACAGGGGCCACAATCAGCCCCAGCATTTT
cdr3_aa: CASSESDRGHNQPQHF

clone_size: -
v_call: TRBV15
j_call: TRBJ1-2
d_call: -
cdr3_nt: TGTGCCACCAGCAGAGTGGAGGGCAGACAAAACTATGGCTACACCTTC
cdr3_aa: CATSRVEGRQNYGYTF

clone_size: -
v_call: TRBV7-8
j_call: TRBJ1-1
d_call: -
cdr3_nt: TGTGCCAGCAGCTTGTCCCCCGGACAGATAGGAAACACTGAAGCTTTCTTT
cdr3_aa: CASSLSPGQIGNTEAFF